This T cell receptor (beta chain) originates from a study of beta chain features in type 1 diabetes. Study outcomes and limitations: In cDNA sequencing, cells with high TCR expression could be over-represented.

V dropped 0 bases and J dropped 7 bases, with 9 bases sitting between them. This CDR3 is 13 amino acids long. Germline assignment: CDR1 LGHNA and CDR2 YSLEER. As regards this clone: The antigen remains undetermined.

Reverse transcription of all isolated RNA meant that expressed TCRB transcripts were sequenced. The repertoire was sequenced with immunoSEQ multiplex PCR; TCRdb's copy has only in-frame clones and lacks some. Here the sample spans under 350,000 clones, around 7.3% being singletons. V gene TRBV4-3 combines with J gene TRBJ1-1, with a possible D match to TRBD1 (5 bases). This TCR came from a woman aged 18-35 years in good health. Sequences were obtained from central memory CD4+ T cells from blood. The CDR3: CASSQDLQGEAFF. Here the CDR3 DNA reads TGCGCCAGCAGCCAAGATCTGCAGGGTGAAGCTTTCTTT.